One sample yielded the 7 T cell receptor beta chains listed below, sequenced in a study of response to subunit inactivated influenza vaccine. A single record per CDR3 protein comes from TCRdb applying MiXCR to the RT-PCR reads. Of about 700,000 distinct CDR3 sequences in the sample, approximately 14% were seen once. Here the sequenced sample was PBMCs from blood, taken 14 to 15 days before vaccination. These receptor sequences come from a man aged 45-65 years who received an inactivated influenza vaccine.

This clonotype was counted between two and nine times. This chain connects TRBV9 to TRBJ2-1; D is possibly TRBD2 (6 bases). In germline, CDR1 is SGDLS, CDR2 YYNGEE. V lost 3 bases to trimming and J lost 4 bases, with 14 bases between them. This CDR3 contains 15 residues. Here the CDR3 reads CASSASGPIYNEQFF. CDR3 coding DNA: TGTGCCAGCAGCGCCAGCGGGCCTATATACAATGAGCAGTTCTTC.

The rearrangement uses TRBV4-3 and TRBJ1-5; no definite D call. There are 16 residues in the CDR3. V lost 0 bases and J 3 bases, leaving 12 bases between the germline ends. Germline loops: CDR1 LGHNA, CDR2 YSLEER. The CDR3 DNA reads as TGCGCCAGCAGCCAAGATCATGCCAGCTTCAATCAGCCCCAGCATTTT. This codes for CASSQDHASFNQPQHF.

The chain is built from TRBV20-1 and TRBJ1-1; unclear D gene. V dropped 3 bases and J dropped 5 bases, with 16 bases sitting between them. Per germline, CDR1 DFQATT and CDR2 SNEGSKA (reference sequence). The CDR3 loop spans 14 amino acids. The CDR3 region is CSASDGRSWTEAFF. In DNA, the CDR3 is TGCAGTGCTAGTGACGGCCGGTCGTGGACTGAAGCTTTCTTT.

This clonotype occurred many times. V and J are TRBV6-2 or TRBV6-3 and TRBJ2-7, with D perhaps being TRBD1 or TRBD2 (5 bases each). Germline values: CDR1 MNHEY, CDR2 SVGEGT. The CDR3 is 15 residues long. V lost 0 bases and J lost 0, with 9 bases in between. CDR3 amino acids: CASSYSGDGSYEQYF. CDR3 DNA: TGTGCCAGCAGTTACTCGGGGGACGGCTCCTACGAGCAGTACTTC.

This clonotype occurred a few times. J is TRBJ2-1 and V is TRBV20-1, with D tentatively TRBD2 (7 bases). The CDR3 runs 14 residues. CDR1 DFQATT and CDR2 SNEGSKA come from the germline V gene (reference sequence). The ends were cut back, 5 bases at V and 5 bases at J, with 16 bases in the middle. CDR3 amino acids: CSASTGGGHNEQFF. In nucleotides, the CDR3 is TGCAGTGCTTCCACTGGCGGGGGCCACAATGAGCAGTTCTTC.

This clonotype was found a few times. In DNA, the CDR3 is TGCAGCGTTGAAGCGTTGGGTTACAACGCCTACAATGAGCAGTTCTTC. Amino acid sequence: CSVEALGYNAYNEQFF. The rearrangement links TRBV29-1 to TRBJ2-1; unclear D gene. This CDR3 is 16 amino acids long. The germline V and J ends were trimmed by 1 base and 2 bases, with 15 bases remaining between them. Per germline, CDR1 SQVTM and CDR2 ANQGSEA.

This clonotype was counted at least ten times. V usage is TRBV20-1 and J usage is TRBJ2-5; TRBD2 agrees at 14 bases. This CDR3 is built from 16 residues. Germline lookup yields CDR1 DFQATT and CDR2 SNEGSKA (reference sequence). Unmatched junction bases numbered 8, after V lost 6 bases and J lost 2 bases. CDR3 coding DNA: TGCAGTGCACTTCGACTAGCGGGAGGGGGACAAGAGACCCAGTACTTC. Amino acids: CSALRLAGGGQETQYF.